This entry features one T cell receptor (beta chain) sequence. The antigen is not known. Trimming stripped 3 bases from V and 0 bases from J, with 10 bases between. Germline V gives CDR1 KGHDR, CDR2 SFDVKD. This CDR3 region has 15 residues. The data were taken from a study of blood T cells in healthy people across ages. Regarding the study as a whole: Naive CD4+ cell counts and diversity both ran higher in long-lived than in aged donors. No conclusive comparison of naive versus antigen-experienced cells was possible with unsorted PBMCs.

The second PCR ran about 7 to 12 cycles with a sample-barcoded 5' primer and J-beta primers. Researchers report that a template-switch adaptor with 12 random nucleotides tagged each cDNA molecule. TCRdb re-derived calls from the 5' RACE reads in MiXCR, one entry per CDR3 protein. The sample lists almost 550,000 distinct CDR3 sequences; nearly 25% were seen once. This same sample was also taken into another study, of T cells of mothers and their children. According to that study: Every mother produced more than 8 million TCR beta CDR3 reads, whereas every child provided 3 million to 3.5 million.

The chain employs TRBV24-1 and TRBJ2-5, with D perhaps TRBD1 or TRBD2 (5 bases each). The receptor's source is a boy aged 5 to 17 in good health. The material sequenced was blood. The CDR3 sequence is CATSDPVGDQETQYF. CDR3 DNA sequence: TGTGCCACCAGTGATCCAGTGGGGGACCAAGAGACCCAGTACTTC.